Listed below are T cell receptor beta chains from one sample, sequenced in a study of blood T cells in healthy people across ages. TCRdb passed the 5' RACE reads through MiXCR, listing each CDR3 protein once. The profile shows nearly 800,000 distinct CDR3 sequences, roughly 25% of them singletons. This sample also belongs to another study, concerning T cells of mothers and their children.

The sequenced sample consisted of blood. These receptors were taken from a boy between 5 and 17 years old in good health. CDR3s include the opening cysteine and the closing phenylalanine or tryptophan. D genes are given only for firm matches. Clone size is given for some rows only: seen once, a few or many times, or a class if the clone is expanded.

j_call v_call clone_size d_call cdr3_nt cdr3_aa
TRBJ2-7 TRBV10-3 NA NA TGTGCCATCAGTGATATAGACGGGGTTAACCCCTACGAGCAGTACTTC CAISDIDGVNPYEQYF
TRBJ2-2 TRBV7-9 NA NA TGTGCCAGCAGCTTAGGGGGGGGGCGAGACACCGGGGAGCTGTTTTTT CASSLGGGRDTGELFF
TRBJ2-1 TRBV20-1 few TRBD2 TGCAGTGCTACGGTACTAGCGGGAGGATACAATGAGCAGTTCTTC CSATVLAGGYNEQFF
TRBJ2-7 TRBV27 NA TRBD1 TGTGCCAGCGCTAGACAGGGGGCCTACGAGCAGTACTTC CASARQGAYEQYF
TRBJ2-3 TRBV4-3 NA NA TGCGCCAGCAGCCCATCATACTCAGACACAGATACGCAGTATTTT CASSPSYSDTDTQYF
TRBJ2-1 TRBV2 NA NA TGTGCCAGCAGTGAATCCAGGGTCGGAGAGACCCGGTACTTC CASSESRVGETRYF
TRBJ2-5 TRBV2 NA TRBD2 TGTGCCAGCAGGCAAGCGGGGGAGACCCAGTACTTC CASRQAGETQYF
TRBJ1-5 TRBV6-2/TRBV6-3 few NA TGTGCTACATCGCGGCCCAATCAGCCCCAGCATTTT CATSRPNQPQHF
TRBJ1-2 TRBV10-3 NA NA TGTGCCATCAGTGATAACAGCGCGCTCTATGGCTACACCTTC CAISDNSALYGYTF
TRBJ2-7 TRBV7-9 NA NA NA CASSFLWNNEQFF
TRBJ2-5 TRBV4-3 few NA TGCGCCAGCAGCCAAGATGAGGCGCGGGGGACCCAGTACTTC CASSQDEARGTQYF
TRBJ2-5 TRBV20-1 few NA TGCAGTGCTGAGCGGCGGGGACAAGAGACCCAGTACTTC CSAERRGQETQYF
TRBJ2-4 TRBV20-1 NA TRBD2 TGCAGTGCGCCTCCGGGGGCGGGAGGGCCGTTGAACATTCAGTACTTC CSAPPGAGGPLNIQYF
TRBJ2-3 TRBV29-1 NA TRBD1 TGCAGCGTTGAAGAGGGGGAGACAGGGGGCGTAGGGCTGTGGGATACGCAGTATTTT CSVEEGETGGVGLWDTQYF
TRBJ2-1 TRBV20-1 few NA TGCAGTGCTAGAGATCTCTACAGGGCTTACGAGCAGTTCTTC CSARDLYRAYEQFF
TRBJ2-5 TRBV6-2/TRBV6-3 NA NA TGTGCCAGCAGTTACGGCGGCGGCTTCGAGACCCAGTACTTC CASSYGGGFETQYF
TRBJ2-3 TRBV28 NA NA TGTGCCAGCAGTTTATGGGACAGAAGTACAGATACGCAGTATTTT CASSLWDRSTDTQYF
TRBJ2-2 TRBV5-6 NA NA TGTGCCAGCCGAGGCAGGGGGCGGGAGGGCCTGGCGAACACCGGGGAGCTGTTTTTT CASRGRGREGLANTGELFF
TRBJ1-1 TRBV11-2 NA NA TGTGCCAGCAGCTTATATGAGGGCCCCACTGAAGCTTTCTTT CASSLYEGPTEAFF
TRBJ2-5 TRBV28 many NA TGTGCCAGCAGTTTAATCCCCGGCCGGGATACCTTCTTC CASSLIPGRDTFF
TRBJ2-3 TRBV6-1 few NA TGTGCCAGCAGTGAAGTAGTAGGAGCAGGCACAGATACGCAGTATTTT CASSEVVGAGTDTQYF
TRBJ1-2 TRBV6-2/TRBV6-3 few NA TGTGCCAGCAGTTACGGACACAGTTATGGCTACACCTTC CASSYGHSYGYTF
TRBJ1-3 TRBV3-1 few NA TGTGCCAGCAGCCAAGTAGGGGGGGCCTCTGGAAACACCATATATTTT CASSQVGGASGNTIYF
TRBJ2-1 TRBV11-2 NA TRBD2 TGTGCCAGCAGCTCTCTAGCGGAGGTCTCCTACAATGAGCAGTTCTTC CASSSLAEVSYNEQFF
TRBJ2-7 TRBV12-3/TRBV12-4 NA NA TGTGCCAGCAGTTTGGGGACACTCTCCTACGAGCAGTACTTC CASSLGTLSYEQYF
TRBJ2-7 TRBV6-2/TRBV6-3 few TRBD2 TGTGCCAGCACCGACGACCTAGCGGTCTACGAGCAGTACTTC CASTDDLAVYEQYF
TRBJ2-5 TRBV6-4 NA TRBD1 TGTGCCAGCAGTGACTCGGCAGGGGGAGAGACCCAGTACTTC CASSDSAGGETQYF
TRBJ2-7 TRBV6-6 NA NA TGTGCCAGCAGTTACGGGGGGATCTACGAGCAGTACTTC CASSYGGIYEQYF
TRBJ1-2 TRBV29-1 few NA TGCAGCGCACTATCGTTTTCTAACTATGGCTACACCTTC CSALSFSNYGYTF
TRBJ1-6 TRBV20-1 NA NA TGCAGTGCCCTTGAAGGAGGGGATTCTTATAATTCACCCCTCCACTTT CSALEGGDSYNSPLHF
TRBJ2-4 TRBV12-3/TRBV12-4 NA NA TGTGCCAGCAGTGGGCTAGCGACCCTAGCCAAAAACATTCAGTACTTC CASSGLATLAKNIQYF
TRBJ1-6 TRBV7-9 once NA TGTGCCAGCAGCTTAGAGGAGGATTCACCCCTCCACTTT CASSLEEDSPLHF
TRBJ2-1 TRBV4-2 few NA TGTGCCAGCAGCCAAGATCTACGGGTCTACTCCTACAATGAGCAGTTCTTC CASSQDLRVYSYNEQFF
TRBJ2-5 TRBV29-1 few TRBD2 TGCAGCGTTGAACTAGCGGGGGATTACCGAGAGACCCAGTACTTC CSVELAGDYRETQYF
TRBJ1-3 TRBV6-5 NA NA TGTGCCAGCAGTCGATCGGGGTCTGGAGACACCATATATTTT CASSRSGSGDTIYF
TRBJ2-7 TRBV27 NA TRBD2 TGTGCCAGCAGTTTATACGGACTAGCGGGAGTTAGGGAGCAGTACTTC CASSLYGLAGVREQYF
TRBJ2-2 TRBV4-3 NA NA TGCGCCAGCAGCCAAGATCGAGGGGGAGGGGCCACCGGGGAGCTGTTTTTT CASSQDRGGGATGELFF
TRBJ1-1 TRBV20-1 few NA TGCAGTGCTCCACTCAAGAACACTGAAGCTTTCTTT CSAPLKNTEAFF
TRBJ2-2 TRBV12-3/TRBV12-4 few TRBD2 TGTGCCAGCAGTTCGAGCGGGATTATTCCCGGGGAGCTGTTTTTT CASSSSGIIPGELFF
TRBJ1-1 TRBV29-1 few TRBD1 TGCAGCGCCCTGACAGGGGGCCTGAACACTGAAGCTTTCTTT CSALTGGLNTEAFF
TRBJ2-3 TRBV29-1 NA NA TGCAGCGTTGACGGCGACAGGATCTTATACACAGATACGCAGTATTTT CSVDGDRILYTDTQYF
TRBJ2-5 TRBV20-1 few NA TGCAGTGCTAGAGATTTGGTCCAAGAGACCCAGTACTTC CSARDLVQETQYF
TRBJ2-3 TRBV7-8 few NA TGTGCCAGCAGCTTAGCGGGACCCGGGGATACGCAGTATTTT CASSLAGPGDTQYF
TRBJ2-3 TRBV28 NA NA TGTGCCAGCAGTCCTTCGGGTGCGGGCACAGATACGCAGTATTTT CASSPSGAGTDTQYF
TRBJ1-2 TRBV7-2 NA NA TGTGCCAGCAGCCCCGGGCCCAGCTATGGCTACACCTTC CASSPGPSYGYTF
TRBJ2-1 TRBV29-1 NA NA TGCAGCGTTGAAGAGTACCGGAGGTCTAAAAACAATGAGCAGTTCTTC CSVEEYRRSKNNEQFF
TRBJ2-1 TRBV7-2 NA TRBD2 TGTGCCAGCAGCTTACTAGCGGGGTTAATGAATGAGCAGTTCTTC CASSLLAGLMNEQFF
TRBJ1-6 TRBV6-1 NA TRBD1 TGTGCCAGCAAGGGCCTTAGGGGGCTTTCTAATTCACCCCTCCACTTT CASKGLRGLSNSPLHF
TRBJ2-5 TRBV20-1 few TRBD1 TGCAGTGCCAATAACCCAGGACAGGGGCGCCAAGAGACCCAGTACTTC CSANNPGQGRQETQYF
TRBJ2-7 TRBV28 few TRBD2 TGTGCCAGCACCCAACCCGGGACTAGCTACGAGCAGTACTTC CASTQPGTSYEQYF
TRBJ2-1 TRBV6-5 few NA TGTGCCAGCAGTTACTCGGAGCGTAACAATGAGCAGTTCTTC CASSYSERNNEQFF